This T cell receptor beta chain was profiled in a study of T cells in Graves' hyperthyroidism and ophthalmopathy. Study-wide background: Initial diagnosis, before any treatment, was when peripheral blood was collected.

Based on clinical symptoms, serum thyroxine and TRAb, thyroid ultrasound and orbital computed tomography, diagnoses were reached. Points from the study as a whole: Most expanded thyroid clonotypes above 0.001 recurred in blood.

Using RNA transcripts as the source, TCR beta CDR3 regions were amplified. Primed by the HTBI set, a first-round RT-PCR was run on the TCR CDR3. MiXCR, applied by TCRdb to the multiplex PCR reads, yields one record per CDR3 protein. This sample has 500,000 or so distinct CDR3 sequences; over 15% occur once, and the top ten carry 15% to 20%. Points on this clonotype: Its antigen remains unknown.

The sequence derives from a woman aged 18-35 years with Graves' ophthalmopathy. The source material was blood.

Here the CDR3 DNA reads TGTGCCAGCAGTGTTGGCGGGGGGGCAGATACGCAGTATTTT. Translation gives CASSVGGGADTQYF. The chain has TRBV6-1 and TRBJ2-3, with 9 positions matching TRBD2. Trimming took 4 bases from V and 4 from J; bases not matched to a gene: 3. The CDR3 runs 14 residues. Germline assignment: CDR1 MNHNS and CDR2 SASEGT.